The clone carrying this TCR beta chain was picked up a small number of times. In germline, CDR1 is SGHRS, CDR2 YFSETQ. The CDR3 covers 14 residues. Trimming removed 0 bases from V and 5 bases from J; junction bases left unmatched: 3. This entry belongs to a study of response to subunit inactivated influenza vaccine. Using its own MiXCR run on the RT-PCR reads, TCRdb lists one record per CDR3 protein. The sample lists about 520,000 distinct CDR3 sequences; 25% were seen once. The chain links TRBV5-1 to TRBJ2-7, with 9 bases lining up with TRBD2. The clonotype comes from a man between 50 and 59 years old who received an inactivated influenza vaccine. This specimen consisted of CD4+ T cells sorted from PBMCs, obtained less than 6 days after vaccination. CDR3 coding DNA: TGCGCCAGCAGCTTGGCGGCTAGCGGGGACGAGCAGTACTTC. The encoded protein is CASSLAASGDEQYF. Supplemented by reference TRBV5-1 and TRBJ2-7, the full variable domain reads KAGVTQTPRYLIKTRGQQVTLSCSPISGHRSVSWYQQTPGQGLQFLFEYFSETQRNKGNFPGRFSGRQFSNSRSEMNVSTLELGDSALYLCASSLAASGDEQYFGPGTRLTVT.